The clone carrying this T cell receptor (beta chain) was recorded many times. Its specificity is unknown. The data stem from a study of beta chain features in type 1 diabetes. On the study more broadly: Healthy donors resembled patients in age, gender and cell yields. Examination spanned fewer than 140,000,000 sorted cells from all samples.

Sequenced material consisted of expressed TCRB transcripts (all of the isolated RNA was reverse transcribed). Average reads for naive, central memory and regulatory T cell samples were about 3.57 million. Libraries were prepared by immunoSEQ multiplex PCR; TCRdb keeps only in-frame clonotypes and omits some of them. The sample records just under 150,000 clones, about an eighth being singletons. Study-level findings and limits: Shorter TCRB CDR3s, moderately but significantly so, were found in Type 1 diabetes patients in all four CD4+ subsets.

V dropped 4 bases and J dropped 4 bases, with 13 bases sitting between them. The germline CDR1 and CDR2 sequences are SQVTM and ANQGSEA. The CDR3 is 13 residues long. The chain joins TRBV29-1 to TRBJ1-1; D might be TRBD1 (6 bases). This sequence was found in a man aged 18-30 years with type 1 diabetes. Source material: central memory CD4+ T cells from blood. In DNA form, the CDR3 reads TGCAGCGTTGCGGGGGCGCAGGGCACTGAAGCTTTCTTT. This codes for CSVAGAQGTEAFF.